The 5 T cell receptor beta chains given below trace back to one sample, sequenced in a study of blood T cell repertoires in COVID-19. The table came from immunoSEQ multiplex PCR; TCRdb's copy has only in-frame clones and leaves some out. The data contain about 45,000 clones, 87% of them singletons. Sequencing input: peripheral blood. The origin of the receptors is a woman over 75 in a cohort sampled during active or convalescent COVID-19.

The chain uses TRBV2 and TRBJ2-5; possible D gene TRBD2, 5 bases. Germline values: CDR1 SNHLY, CDR2 FYNNEI. The CDR3 runs 14 residues. V lost 2 bases to trimming and J lost 5 bases, with 12 bases between them. CDR3: CASSETRSVETQYF. The CDR3 nucleotides are TGTGCCAGCAGTGAAACTAGATCTGTGGAGACCCAGTACTTC.

A single count supports this clone. The J gene is TRBJ2-7, the V gene TRBV6-6; TRBD2 matches at 7 bases. The V segment lost 5 bases and the J segment 3 bases; nucleotides outside the gene matches: 13. Per the germline V gene, CDR1 is MNHNY and CDR2 is SVGAGI (reference sequence). This CDR3 contains 16 residues. The CDR3: CASSSPGTMGGYEQYF. In nucleotides, the CDR3 is TGTGCCAGCAGTAGTCCCGGGACTATGGGAGGCTACGAGCAGTACTTC.

The rearrangement links TRBV11-2 to TRBJ2-3; 8 positions agree with TRBD2. The trim removed 2 bases at V and 8 bases at J, leaving 6 bases unmatched. Germline V gives CDR1 SGHAT, CDR2 FQNNGV. The CDR3 contains 14 residues. Here the CDR3 reads CASSLTGGPVTQYF. DNA for the CDR3: TGTGCCAGCAGCTTAACGGGAGGGCCGGTTACGCAGTATTTT.

CDR3 amino acids: CASSLAGGGLEGTQYF. Written as DNA, the CDR3 is TGTGCCAGCAGCTTGGCCGGCGGGGGCCTGGAAGGGACCCAGTACTTC. The gene calls are TRBV5-4 and TRBJ2-5; a weak D match, TRBD2 (7 bases). CDR1 is SGHNT, CDR2 YYREEE, per germline (reference sequence). Trimming removed 0 bases from V and 7 bases from J, with 19 bases in between. The CDR3 is 16 amino acids.

The V gene is TRBV4-1, the J gene TRBJ1-5; TRBD1 matches at 11 bases. Per germline, CDR1 MGHRA and CDR2 YSYEKL. The J segment lost 7 bases and the V segment lost 3 bases, leaving 2 bases of the junction unmatched. The length of the CDR3 is 14 residues. The CDR3 region is CASSQGQGEQPQHF. The CDR3 DNA is TGCGCCAGCAGCCAGGGACAGGGGGAGCAGCCCCAGCATTTT.